This T cell receptor beta chain came from a study of blood T cell repertoires in COVID-19. The wider study: Samples came from the United States, Italy and Spain, spanning acute and convalescent COVID-19.

CDR1 and CDR2 (germline): SGHKS, YYEKEE (reference sequence). This CDR3 has 10 residues. V lost 7 bases and J 5 bases, leaving 6 bases between the germline ends. Measured with immunoSEQ multiplex PCR; TCRdb has only the in-frame clones, and not every one. The repertoire holds roughly 60,000 clones, with about nine tenths as singletons. Sequencing used peripheral blood. This rearrangement joins TRBV5-5 to TRBJ2-5, with a weak D call TRBD2 (5 bases). The receptor was isolated from a woman over 75 with active COVID-19. The CDR3 loop reads CASGEETQYF. Written as DNA, the CDR3 is TGTGCCAGCGGGGAGGAGACCCAGTACTTC.